This T cell receptor (beta chain) was found in a study of blood T cell repertoires in COVID-19. On the study more broadly: T cells, B-cell-depleted T cells, or PBMCs provided the cDNA or gDNA that served as material.

CDR1 MNHNS and CDR2 SASEGT come from the germline V gene. The CDR3 has 15 residues. After removal of 3 bases from V and 10 bases from J, the junction contained 7 bases not matched to a gene. Under the authors' procedure: Reference gene primer amplification in the assay estimated nucleated cell counts. The protocol was immunoSEQ multiplex PCR, while the TCRdb copy is restricted to in-frame clones and leaves out a portion. That table furnishes V, J and clone size, whereas the DNA furnished D and trimming. In the table there are more than 200,000 clones, approximately 88% of which are singletons. Clinical history reported by participants formed the basis on which cohorts were assigned. People in the exposed group encountered a COVID-19 case within 2 weeks before entering the study.

The J gene is TRBJ1-6, the V gene TRBV6-1; TRBD1 agrees at 9 bases. The specimen was PBMCs or T cells enriched from blood (not recorded which). This clonotype originated in a woman in her 30s who had been exposed to COVID-19. The CDR3 protein is CASSDGDRAGSPLHF. The DNA for the CDR3 is TGTGCCAGCAGTGATGGGGACAGGGCTGGATCACCCCTCCACTTT.